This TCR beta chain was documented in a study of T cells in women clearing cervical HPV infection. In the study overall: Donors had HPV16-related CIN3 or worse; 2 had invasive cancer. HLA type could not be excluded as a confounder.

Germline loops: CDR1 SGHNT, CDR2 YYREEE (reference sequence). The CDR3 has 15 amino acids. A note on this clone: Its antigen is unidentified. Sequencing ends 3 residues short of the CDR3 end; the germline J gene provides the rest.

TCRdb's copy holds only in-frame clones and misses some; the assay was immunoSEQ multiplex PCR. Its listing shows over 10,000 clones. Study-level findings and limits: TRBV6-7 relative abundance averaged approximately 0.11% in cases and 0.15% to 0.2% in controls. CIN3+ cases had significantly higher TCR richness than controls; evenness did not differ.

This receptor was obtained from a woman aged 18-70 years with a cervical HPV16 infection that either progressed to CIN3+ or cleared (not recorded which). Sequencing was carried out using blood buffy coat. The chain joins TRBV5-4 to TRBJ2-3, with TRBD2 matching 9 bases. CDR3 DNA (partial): TGTGCCAGCAGCTTGGTTCGCGGGGGGGAAGAGACG. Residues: CASSLVRGGEET. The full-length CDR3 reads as CASSLVRGGEETQYF.